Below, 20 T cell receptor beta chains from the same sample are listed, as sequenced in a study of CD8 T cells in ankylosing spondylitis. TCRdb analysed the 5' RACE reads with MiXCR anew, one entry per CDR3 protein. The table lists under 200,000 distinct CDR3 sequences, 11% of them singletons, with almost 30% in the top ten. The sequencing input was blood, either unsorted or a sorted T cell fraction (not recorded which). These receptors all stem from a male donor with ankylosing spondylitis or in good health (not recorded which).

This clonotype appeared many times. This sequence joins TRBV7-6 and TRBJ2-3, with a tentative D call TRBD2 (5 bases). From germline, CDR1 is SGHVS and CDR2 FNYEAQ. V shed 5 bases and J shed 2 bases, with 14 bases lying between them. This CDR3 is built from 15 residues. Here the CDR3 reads CASSTDYPNTDTQYF. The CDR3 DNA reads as TGTGCCAGCAGCACAGACTACCCCAACACAGATACGCAGTATTTT.

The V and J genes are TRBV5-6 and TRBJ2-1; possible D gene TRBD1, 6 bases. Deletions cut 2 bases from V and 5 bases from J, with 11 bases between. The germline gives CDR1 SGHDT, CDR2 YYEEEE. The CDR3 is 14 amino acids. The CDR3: CASSLGRQDNEQFF. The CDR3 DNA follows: TGTGCCAGCAGCTTAGGCAGACAGGACAATGAGCAGTTCTTC.

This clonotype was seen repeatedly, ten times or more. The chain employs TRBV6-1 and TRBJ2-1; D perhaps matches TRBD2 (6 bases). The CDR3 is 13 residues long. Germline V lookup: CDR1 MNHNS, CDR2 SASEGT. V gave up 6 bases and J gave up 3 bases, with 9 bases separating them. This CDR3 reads CASRAGRYNEQFF. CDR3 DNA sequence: TGTGCCAGCAGGGCGGGGCGCTACAATGAGCAGTTCTTC.

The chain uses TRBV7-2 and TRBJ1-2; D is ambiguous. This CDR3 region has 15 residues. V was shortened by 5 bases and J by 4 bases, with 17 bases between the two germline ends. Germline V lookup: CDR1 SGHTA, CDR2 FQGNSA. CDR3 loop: CASSPMAEASYGYTF. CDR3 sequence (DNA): TGTGCCAGCAGCCCCATGGCCGAGGCTTCCTATGGCTACACCTTC. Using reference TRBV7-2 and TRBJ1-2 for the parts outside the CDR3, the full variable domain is GAGVSQSPSNKVTEKGKDVELRCDPISGHTALYWYRQSLGQGLEFLIYFQGNSAPDKSGLPSDRFSAERTGGSVSTLTIQRTQQEDSAVYLCASSPMAEASYGYTFGSGTRLTVV.

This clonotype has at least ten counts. CDR3 loop: CSAPRDSNSPLHF. CDR3 nucleotide sequence: TGCAGTGCCCCCCGGGACAGTAATTCACCCCTCCACTTT. The rearrangement joins TRBV20-1 to TRBJ1-6; 7 bases line up with TRBD1. This CDR3 has 13 residues. After removal of 6 bases from V and 6 bases from J, the junction contained 5 bases not matched to a gene. Germline loops: CDR1 DFQATT, CDR2 SNEGSKA (reference sequence).

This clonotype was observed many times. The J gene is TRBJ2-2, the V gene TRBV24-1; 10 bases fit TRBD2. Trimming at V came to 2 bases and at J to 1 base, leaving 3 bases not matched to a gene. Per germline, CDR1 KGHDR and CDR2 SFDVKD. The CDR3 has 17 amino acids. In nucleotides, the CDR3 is TGTGCCACCAGTGATTCTCGGACTAGCGGGAACACCGGGGAGCTGTTTTTT. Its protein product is CATSDSRTSGNTGELFF.

The CDR3 region is CASSVSGTAYNEQFF. Written as DNA, the CDR3 is TGTGCCAGCAGTGTATCCGGGACAGCCTACAATGAGCAGTTCTTC. This chain uses TRBV6-1 with TRBJ2-1, with 7 bases fitting TRBD1. CDR3 size: 15 residues. With 4 bases clipped from V and 2 bases from J, the junction kept 5 bases outside the gene matches. The germline V gene has CDR1 MNHNS and CDR2 SASEGT.

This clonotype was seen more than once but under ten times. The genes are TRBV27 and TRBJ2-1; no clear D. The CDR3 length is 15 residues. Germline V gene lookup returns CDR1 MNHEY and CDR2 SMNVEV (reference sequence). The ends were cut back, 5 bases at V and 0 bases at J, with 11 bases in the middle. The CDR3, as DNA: TGTGCCAGCAGTCGCGACTCGAGCTCCTACAATGAGCAGTTCTTC. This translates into CASSRDSSSYNEQFF.

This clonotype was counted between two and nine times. The CDR3, as DNA: TGCAGCGTTGGAGGAACAGACTCCTACGAGCAGTACTTC. Its translation is CSVGGTDSYEQYF. J is TRBJ2-7 and V is TRBV29-1, with D hard to call. This CDR3 region has 13 residues. CDR1 and CDR2 (germline): SQVTM, ANQGSEA. The germline V and J ends were trimmed by 4 bases and 0 bases, with 10 bases remaining between them.

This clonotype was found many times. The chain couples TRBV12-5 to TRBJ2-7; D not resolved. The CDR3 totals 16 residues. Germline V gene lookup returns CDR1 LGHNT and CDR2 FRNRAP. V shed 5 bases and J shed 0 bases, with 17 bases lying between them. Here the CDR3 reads CASGPPIGGSSYEQYF. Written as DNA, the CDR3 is TGTGCTAGTGGTCCCCCGATTGGCGGAAGCTCCTACGAGCAGTACTTC.

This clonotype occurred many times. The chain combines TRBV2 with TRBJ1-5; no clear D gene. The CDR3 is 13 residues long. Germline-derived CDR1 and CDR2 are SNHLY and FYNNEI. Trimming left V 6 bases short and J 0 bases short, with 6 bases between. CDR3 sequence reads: CASSLYSNQPQHF. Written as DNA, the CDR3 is TGTGCCAGCAGCCTCTATAGCAATCAGCCCCAGCATTTT.

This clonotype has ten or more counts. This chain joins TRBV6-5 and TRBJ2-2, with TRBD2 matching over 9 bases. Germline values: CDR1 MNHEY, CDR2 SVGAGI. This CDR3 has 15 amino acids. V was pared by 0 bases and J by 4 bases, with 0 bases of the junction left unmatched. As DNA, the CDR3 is TGTGCCAGCAGTTACTCAGCGGGGGGCACCGGGGAGCTGTTTTTT. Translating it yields CASSYSAGGTGELFF.

The CDR3 protein is CASSLREWVEQFF. For the CDR3, the DNA is TGCGCCAGCAGCCTAAGAGAGTGGGTAGAGCAGTTCTTC. The chain employs TRBV4-1 and TRBJ2-1; D remains ambiguous. Trimming took off 4 bases at V and 10 bases at J, with 14 bases between the two ends. The CDR3 totals 13 residues. CDR1 is MGHRA, CDR2 YSYEKL, per germline.

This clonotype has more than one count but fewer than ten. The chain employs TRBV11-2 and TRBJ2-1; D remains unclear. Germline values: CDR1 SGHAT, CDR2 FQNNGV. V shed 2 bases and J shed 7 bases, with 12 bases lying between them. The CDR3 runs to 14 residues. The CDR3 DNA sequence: TGTGCCAGCAGCTTACGTCCTAGGCTAAATGAGCAGTTCTTC. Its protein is CASSLRPRLNEQFF.

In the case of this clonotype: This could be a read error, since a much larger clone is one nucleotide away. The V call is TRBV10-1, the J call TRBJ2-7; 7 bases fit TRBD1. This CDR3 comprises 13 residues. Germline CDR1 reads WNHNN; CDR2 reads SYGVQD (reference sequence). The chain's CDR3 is CVSSEGASREQYF. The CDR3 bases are TGCGTCAGCAGTGAGGGGGCTAGTCGTGAGCAGTACTTC.

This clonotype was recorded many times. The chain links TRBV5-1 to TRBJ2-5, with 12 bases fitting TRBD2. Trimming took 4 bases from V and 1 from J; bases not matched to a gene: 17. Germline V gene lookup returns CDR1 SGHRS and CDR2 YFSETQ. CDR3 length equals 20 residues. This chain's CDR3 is CASSGTPGLAGLRGQETQYF. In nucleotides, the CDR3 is TGCGCCAGCAGCGGGACTCCGGGACTAGCGGGTCTGCGGGGCCAAGAGACCCAGTACTTC. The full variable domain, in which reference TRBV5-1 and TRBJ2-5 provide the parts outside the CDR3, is KAGVTQTPRYLIKTRGQQVTLSCSPISGHRSVSWYQQTPGQGLQFLFEYFSETQRNKGNFPGRFSGRQFSNSRSEMNVSTLELGDSALYLCASSGTPGLAGLRGQETQYFGPGTRLLVL.

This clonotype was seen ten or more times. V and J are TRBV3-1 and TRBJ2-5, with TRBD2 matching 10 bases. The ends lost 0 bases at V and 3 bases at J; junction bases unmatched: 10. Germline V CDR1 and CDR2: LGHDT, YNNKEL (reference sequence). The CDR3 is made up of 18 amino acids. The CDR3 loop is CASSQDLIPLAGEETQYF. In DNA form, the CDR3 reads TGTGCCAGCAGCCAAGATCTTATCCCCCTAGCGGGGGAAGAGACCCAGTACTTC.

CDR3 amino acids: CSAASPSGDPYEQYF. The CDR3 region has the DNA TGCAGTGCTGCCTCCCCTAGCGGTGATCCCTACGAGCAGTACTTC. The rearrangement links TRBV20-1 to TRBJ2-7; 7 positions match TRBD2. J lost 2 bases, V lost 5 bases, and 12 bases had no gene match. The CDR3 consists of 15 residues. In germline, CDR1 is DFQATT, CDR2 SNEGSKA (reference sequence).

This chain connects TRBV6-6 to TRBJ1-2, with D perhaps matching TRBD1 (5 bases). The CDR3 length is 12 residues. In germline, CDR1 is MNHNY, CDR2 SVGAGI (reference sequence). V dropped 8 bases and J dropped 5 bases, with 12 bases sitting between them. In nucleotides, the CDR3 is TGTGCCAGCGATGATGGGGGTTATGGCTACACCTTC. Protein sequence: CASDDGGYGYTF.

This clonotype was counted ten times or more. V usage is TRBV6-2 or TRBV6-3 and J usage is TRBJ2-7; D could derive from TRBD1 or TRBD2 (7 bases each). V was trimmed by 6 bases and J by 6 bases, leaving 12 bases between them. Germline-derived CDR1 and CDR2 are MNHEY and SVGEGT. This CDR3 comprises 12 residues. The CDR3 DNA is TGTGCCAGCAGAGCGGGACAGCGCGAGCAGTACTTC. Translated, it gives CASRAGQREQYF.